The 20 T cell receptor beta chains given below trace back to one sample, sequenced in a study of blood T cell repertoires in COVID-19. Here immunoSEQ multiplex PCR was the method, and the copy in TCRdb shows in-frame clones only, minus some. The sample carries more than 65,000 clones, 65% to 85% recorded once. Sequencing input: peripheral blood. The source of these receptors is a man in his fifties or sixties with active or convalescent COVID-19.

The CDR3 DNA reads TGTGCCACCAGCAGAGGACAGGGACCGAACACCGGGGAGCTGTTTTTT. Protein sequence: CATSRGQGPNTGELFF. The V gene is TRBV15, the J gene TRBJ2-2, with 7 bases fitting TRBD1. Looked up from germline, CDR1 is LNHNV and CDR2 is YYDKDF (reference sequence). With V trimmed by 1 base and J by 0 bases, 2 bases remained unmatched. The length of the CDR3 is 16 residues.

J is TRBJ1-3 and V is TRBV27, with D hard to call. The CDR3 runs 14 residues. Trimming took off 5 bases at V and 0 bases at J, with 8 bases between the two ends. Germline V gene lookup returns CDR1 MNHEY and CDR2 SMNVEV (reference sequence). The CDR3 spells CASSKFSSGNTIYF. CDR3 coding DNA: TGTGCCAGCAGTAAGTTCAGCTCTGGAAACACCATATATTTT.

The chain has TRBV9 and TRBJ2-5; D may be TRBD2 (5 bases). Trimming stripped 4 bases from V and 0 bases from J, with 13 bases between. Germline CDR1 SGDLS, CDR2 YYNGEE. The CDR3 spans 15 residues. The CDR3 DNA reads as TGTGCCAGCAGCCCACGACGGAGGCACCAAGAGACCCAGTACTTC. The encoded protein is CASSPRRRHQETQYF.

This sequence joins TRBV3-1 (or the pseudogene TRBV3-2) and TRBJ2-1; 10 positions match TRBD2. V shed 6 bases and J 14 bases; nucleotides not matched to a gene: 16. The CDR3 totals 15 residues. Germline loops: CDR1 LGHDT, CDR2 YNNKEL (reference sequence). The CDR3 protein is CASRPSGGAGGRKFF. DNA of the CDR3: TGTGCCAGCAGGCCCTCTGGTGGAGCGGGGGGGCGGAAGTTCTTC.

The V gene is TRBV2, the J gene TRBJ1-6, with TRBD1 as a possible D gene (5 bases). CDR3 size: 14 residues. Germline CDR1 SNHLY, CDR2 FYNNEI. Trimming removed 7 bases from V and 6 bases from J, with 13 bases in between. CDR3 coding DNA: TGTGCCAGCAATGGCAGGGTCGGTAATTCACCCCTCCACTTT. It is translated as CASNGRVGNSPLHF.

The chain uses TRBV30 and TRBJ1-1, with D perhaps matching TRBD1 (5 bases). This CDR3 has 16 amino acids. Germline-derived CDR1 and CDR2 are GTSNPN and SVGIG (reference sequence). Trimming left V 3 bases short and J 1 base short, with 18 bases between. CDR3 in DNA: TGTGCCTGGAGCGGGTTGGGGGGGTCCCCGAACACTGAAGCTTTCTTT. Protein: CAWSGLGGSPNTEAFF.

This clone was picked up a small number of times. The gene calls are TRBV5-4 and TRBJ2-3; no definite D call. Trimming shortened V by 4 bases and J by 0 bases, and 3 bases separated the two germline ends. The CDR3 loop spans 12 amino acids. In germline, CDR1 is SGHNT, CDR2 YYREEE (reference sequence). CDR3: CASSPSTDTQYF. Here the CDR3 DNA reads TGTGCCAGCAGCCCTAGCACAGATACGCAGTATTTT.

V is TRBV5-1 and J is TRBJ1-1; maybe TRBD1 (5 bases). Germline-derived CDR1 and CDR2 are SGHRS and YFSETQ. This CDR3 spans 15 amino acids. Trimming removed 7 bases from V and 0 bases from J, with 16 bases in between. CDR3 sequence reads: CASCRREDMNTEAFF. The CDR3 bases are TGCGCCAGCTGTCGCAGGGAAGACATGAACACTGAAGCTTTCTTT. The variable domain in full, completed from reference TRBV5-1 and TRBJ1-1, reads KAGVTQTPRYLIKTRGQQVTLSCSPISGHRSVSWYQQTPGQGLQFLFEYFSETQRNKGNFPGRFSGRQFSNSRSEMNVSTLELGDSALYLCASCRREDMNTEAFFGQGTRLTVV.

This sequence joins TRBV7-2 and TRBJ1-2, with D hard to call. This CDR3 has 14 amino acids. Trimming left V 5 bases short and J 2 bases short, with 12 bases between. Germline values: CDR1 SGHTA, CDR2 FQGNSA. DNA for the CDR3: TGTGCCAGCAGCCCGCTACCTGAGAACTATGGCTACACCTTC. It codes for CASSPLPENYGYTF.

The chain combines TRBV4-1 with TRBJ1-4, with a possible D match to TRBD1 (5 bases). V shed 2 bases and J shed 3 bases, with 13 bases lying between them. Germline-derived CDR1 and CDR2 are MGHRA and YSYEKL. The CDR3 consists of 16 residues. The CDR3 protein is CASSQPKGVPNEKLFF. The CDR3 DNA sequence: TGCGCCAGCAGCCAACCGAAAGGGGTTCCTAATGAAAAACTGTTTTTT.

This chain joins TRBV27 and TRBJ2-5; D perhaps matches TRBD2 (7 bases). V was cut by 4 bases and J by 1 base, with 13 bases left in between. This CDR3 contains 15 residues. CDR1 is MNHEY, CDR2 SMNVEV, per germline (reference sequence). CDR3 DNA: TGTGCCAGCAGTTACCAGGGAGGGGGCCAAGAGACCCAGTACTTC. Its translation: CASSYQGGGQETQYF.

V gene TRBV29-1 combines with J gene TRBJ2-3; D is unresolved. V lost 1 base, J lost 0 bases, and 11 bases lay in between. This CDR3 is 15 amino acids long. Germline CDR1 reads SQVTM; CDR2 reads ANQGSEA. CDR3 protein: CSVEGTPGSTDTQYF. CDR3 DNA sequence: TGCAGCGTTGAAGGTACTCCCGGGAGCACAGATACGCAGTATTTT.

J is TRBJ2-1 and V is TRBV6-4, with TRBD1 matching 12 bases. Germline loops: CDR1 MRHNA, CDR2 SNTAGT. The V gene end was trimmed by 5 bases and the J gene end by 7 bases; junction bases not matched to a gene: 3. The CDR3 sequence is 14 residues long. CDR3 bases: TGTGCCAGCAGTAGGGACAGGGGGCGGAATGAGCAGTTCTTC. Residues: CASSRDRGRNEQFF.

CDR3 in amino acids: CASSPQGAAGNTIYF. The CDR3 nucleotides are TGTGCCAGCAGCCCTCAGGGGGCAGCTGGAAACACCATATATTTT. J is TRBJ1-3 and V is TRBV9; 8 bases map to TRBD1. This CDR3 has 15 residues. V shed 4 bases, J shed 2 bases, and the junction held 5 bases outside the gene matches. The germline V gene has CDR1 SGDLS and CDR2 YYNGEE. The variable domain in full, with the rest retrieved from reference TRBV9 and TRBJ1-3, is DSGVTQTPKHLITATGQRVTLRCSPRSGDLSVYWYQQSLDQGLQFLIQYYNGEERAKGNILERFSAQQFPDLHSELNLSSLELGDSALYFCASSPQGAAGNTIYFGEGSWLTVV.

This clone was counted only a few times. This rearrangement joins TRBV14 to TRBJ1-1; D is undetermined. The V gene lost 6 bases and the J gene lost 4 bases, with 6 bases spanning the gap. CDR3 size: 11 residues. CDR1 and CDR2 from the germline V gene are SGHDN and FVKESK. The CDR3 DNA is TGTGCCAGCAGTTCGGGCACTGAAGCTTTCTTT. The encoded protein is CASSSGTEAFF.

This clone was seen only once. This chain links TRBV30 with TRBJ1-1, with 9 bases aligning to TRBD1. The CDR3 totals 13 residues. Germline V lookup: CDR1 GTSNPN, CDR2 SVGIG (reference sequence). V lost 2 bases to trimming and J lost 6 bases; unmatched junction nucleotides: 4. The CDR3: CAWSSQGASEAFF. The DNA of the CDR3 is TGTGCCTGGAGTTCACAGGGGGCTTCTGAAGCTTTCTTT.

The chain couples TRBV19 to TRBJ2-2, with 7 bases aligning to TRBD1. The CDR3 sequence is 16 residues long. Germline V gene sequence: CDR1 LNHDA, CDR2 SQIVND (reference sequence). V shed 6 bases and J 2 bases; nucleotides not matched to a gene: 9. CDR3 amino acids: CASRSGQNINTGELFF. DNA for the CDR3: TGTGCCAGTAGATCGGGACAGAACATCAACACCGGGGAGCTGTTTTTT.

V usage is TRBV27 and J usage is TRBJ1-1, with 11 bases that match TRBD1. The CDR3 spans 17 residues. The ends lost 5 bases at V and 11 bases at J; junction bases unmatched: 19. Germline CDR1 and CDR2: MNHEY and SMNVEV (reference sequence). Here the CDR3 reads CASSTLGIRLDRGPAFF. In DNA, the CDR3 is TGTGCCAGCAGTACGCTAGGTATTCGTCTGGACAGGGGGCCCGCTTTCTTT.

The V call is TRBV11-2, the J call TRBJ2-5; TRBD2 is a possible D gene (6 bases). The V gene lost 5 bases and the J gene lost 2 bases, with 18 bases spanning the gap. The germline CDR1 and CDR2 sequences are SGHAT and FQNNGV. The CDR3 sequence is 16 residues long. For the CDR3, the DNA is TGTGCCAGCAGCCCCGAACTAGCAGATTCTCAAGAGACCCAGTACTTC. Translating it yields CASSPELADSQETQYF.

In this sample, this clone turned up a few times. This rearrangement joins TRBV5-5 to TRBJ2-7; 9 nucleotides agree with TRBD1. Germline CDR1 reads SGHKS; CDR2 reads YYEKEE (reference sequence). After removal of 2 bases from V and 3 bases from J, the junction contained 6 bases not matched to a gene. The CDR3 sequence is 15 residues long. In DNA, the CDR3 is TGTGCCAGCAGCTTAAGGACAGGGGTCCACTACGAGCAGTACTTC. It codes for CASSLRTGVHYEQYF.